Sequencing of this TCR beta chain was carried out in a study of Graves' ophthalmopathy and Graves' hyperthyroidism. Study information: Untreated patients at initial diagnosis provided peripheral blood.

Where ophthalmopathy was present, donors had moderate-to-severe activity, CAS ≥3, NOSPECS ≥4 and duration under 3 months. Exclusion criteria comprised other autoimmune diseases, uncontrolled infections, pregnancy or lactation in patients. It was from under 13 ml of fresh peripheral blood that the PBMCs came. The authors amplified TCR beta CDR3 regions from RNA transcripts. The library came from an HTBI-primed first-round RT-PCR and a second-round multiplex PCR. TCRdb redid the calling of the multiplex PCR reads with MiXCR, one entry per CDR3 protein. This table has hundreds of thousands of distinct CDR3 sequences, less than 55% appearing once. The germline V gene encodes CDR1 SQVTM and CDR2 ANQGSEA. V was cut by 2 bases and J by 0 bases, with 5 bases left in between. This CDR3 spans 13 amino acids.

The V and J genes are TRBV29-1 and TRBJ1-3; D is uncertain. This TCR derives from an adult man with Graves' ophthalmopathy. Sequencing input: peripheral blood. The CDR3 loop reads CSVERVSGNTIYF. The CDR3 bases are TGCAGCGTTGAAAGGGTCTCTGGAAACACCATATATTTT.